The T cell receptor beta chain described here comes from a study of regulatory T cells in long-lasting Graves disease. V lost 6 bases and J lost 0, with 5 bases in between. Germline values: CDR1 SQVTM, CDR2 ANQGSEA. CDR3 length: 11 residues. Study conclusions and caveats: Persistent Graves' patients showed a TCR diversity that was lower than that of newly diagnosed ones.

This clonotype came up many times. The antigen remains unidentified. Time point described: newly diagnosed GD, antithyroid drugs for less than 3 months. Generation of the TCR library employed RNA extracted from PBMCs. Peripheral blood, about 8.8 milliliters of it, was drawn into EDTA tubes. Arm-PCR with iRepertoire HTBI primers amplified the CDR3 regions for these TCR beta libraries. Each CDR3 protein is one row after TCRdb ran MiXCR on the multiplex PCR reads. Among hundreds of thousands of distinct CDR3 sequences listed, about 16% were seen once. The same sample was also used in a study of T cells in Graves' hyperthyroidism and ophthalmopathy. That report adds: The majority of expanded thyroid clonotypes above 0.001 also appeared in blood.

The source material was peripheral blood mononuclear cells (PBMCs), sampled at new diagnosis, from a patient treated with antithyroid drugs. The clonotype was recovered from a woman aged 35-60 years with Graves disease. The J gene is TRBJ1-1, the V gene TRBV29-1; the D is unclear. CDR3 DNA sequence: TGCAGCGTCTGGATGAACACTGAAGCTTTCTTT. Translating it yields CSVWMNTEAFF. Supplemented by reference TRBV29-1 and TRBJ1-1, the full variable domain reads SAVISQKPSRDICQRGTSLTIQCQVDSQVTMMFWYRQQPGQSLTLIATANQGSEATYESGFVIDKFPISRPNLTFSTLTVSNMSPEDSSIYLCSVWMNTEAFFGQGTRLTVV.